These T cell receptor beta chains were read from a single sample in a study of T-cell reconstitution after alpha-beta-depleted transplantation in children. TCRdb independently ran MiXCR on the PCR reads; one entry per CDR3 protein. This sample yields some 830,000 distinct CDR3 sequences, of which 16% are seen a single time; approximately 5% belongs to the top ten. The source was PBMCs, mostly from graft donor cells, collected 360 days after TCRalphabeta/CD19-depleted stem cell transplant. The receptors stem from a male patient aged 5 to 17 who had a stem cell transplant for acute lymphoblastic leukemia, so the T cells may come from the graft donor. The CDR3 runs from the conserved cysteine through the conserved F or W. The D gene is left open where the match is weak. Not all rows give a size; the values are once, few, many and, for expanded clones, a class.

few	TRBV5-1	TRBJ2-7	TRBD1	TGCGCCAGCACCCTTGACAGGGCACTGTTCTACGAGCAGTACTTC	CASTLDRALFYEQYF
few	TRBV12-3/TRBV12-4	TRBJ2-7	TRBD2	TGTGCCACTAATCGCGGGGGCGAGCAGTACTTC	CATNRGGEQYF
NA	TRBV5-1	TRBJ2-2	TRBD2	TGCGCCAGCAGCCCTACTAGCGGGAGTACGAAGGGGGAGCTGTTTTTT	CASSPTSGSTKGELFF
NA	TRBV5-1	TRBJ2-1	TRBD2	TGCGCCAGCAGCTTGGACGGGGGAGGGCTATGGCAGTTCTTC	CASSLDGGGLWQFF
many	TRBV18	TRBJ2-7	TRBD1	TGTGCCAGCTCACCCGGGACAGCCGAATCCTACGAGCAGTACTTC	CASSPGTAESYEQYF
NA	TRBV7-2	TRBJ2-5	NA	TGTGCCAGCAGTTGGACGAGAGAGACCCAGTACTTC	CASSWTRETQYF
NA	TRBV4-1	TRBJ2-7	TRBD2	TGCGCCAGCAGCCAGGTAGCGGGAGACGGATTCTACGAGCAGTACTTC	CASSQVAGDGFYEQYF
once	TRBV6-1	TRBJ1-5	NA	TGTGCCAGCAGTGCTTGGGGGAATAGCAATCAGCCCCAGCATTTT	CASSAWGNSNQPQHF
few	TRBV12-3/TRBV12-4	TRBJ1-3	NA	TGTGCCAGCAGTTCCTGGACAGAGAATGCTGGAAACACCATATATTTT	CASSSWTENAGNTIYF
NA	TRBV9	TRBJ1-4	NA	TGTGCCAGCAGCGTAGCTACGGGTTATGCAACTAATGAAAAACTGTTTTTT	CASSVATGYATNEKLFF
NA	TRBV5-1	TRBJ2-6	TRBD1	TGCGCCAGCAGCGCTTCCGGGACAGGGAGCTCTGGGGCCAACGTCCTGACTTTC	CASSASGTGSSGANVLTF
many	TRBV12-3/TRBV12-4	TRBJ2-7	TRBD1	TGTGCCAGCTGCCGGGACAGCCTCTACGAGCAGTACTTC	CASCRDSLYEQYF
NA	TRBV20-1	TRBJ2-1	TRBD1	TGCAGTCCCAAGGGACAGGGGGCGTGGGGGTCCTACAATGAGCAGTTCTTC	CSPKGQGAWGSYNEQFF
many	TRBV5-1	TRBJ2-5	NA	TGCGCCAGCAGCTTTCCCACCCGAAGCGAGACCCAGTACTTC	CASSFPTRSETQYF
few	TRBV30	TRBJ2-1	TRBD2	TGTGCCTGGAGTGTACCTAGCGGGCTCTACAATGAGCAGTTCTTC	CAWSVPSGLYNEQFF
few	TRBV10-2	TRBJ2-7	TRBD1	TGCGCCAGCAGACTTAGTTTATACAGGGGCCACCCCTACGAGCAGTACTTC	CASRLSLYRGHPYEQYF
once	TRBV28	TRBJ2-7	TRBD2	TGTGCCAGCAGGGGTAGCGGGGTCGAGCAGTACTTC	CASRGSGVEQYF
NA	TRBV19	TRBJ1-5	TRBD1	TGTGCCAGTAGTACGTGGGACAGGGTAGACCCCCAGCATTTT	CASSTWDRVDPQHF
few	TRBV9	TRBJ2-7	NA	TGTGCCAGCAGCGTAGGGCAGGGAGTCCACGAGCAGTACTTC	CASSVGQGVHEQYF
few	TRBV6-1	TRBJ2-1	TRBD2	TGTGCCAGCAGTGAAAGACTAGCGGGAGTACATTTTTACAATGAGCAGTTCTTC	CASSERLAGVHFYNEQFF
many	TRBV7-9	TRBJ2-7	NA	TGTGCCAGCAGCTCCGGACACACCTACGAGCAGTACTTC	CASSSGHTYEQYF
NA	TRBV9	TRBJ2-3	TRBD2	TGTGCCAGCAGTGACTATACTAGCGCCACAGATACGCAGTATTTT	CASSDYTSATDTQYF
NA	TRBV4-2	TRBJ2-7	NA	TGTGCCAGCAGCCCCCCACTAGCCGACCCTCGGGACGAGCAGTACTTC	CASSPPLADPRDEQYF
NA	TRBV3-1	TRBJ2-2	TRBD2	TGTGCCTTCAGTTTAAGAGCCCGACTAGCGGGACCCAACACCGGGGAGCTGTTTTTT	CAFSLRARLAGPNTGELFF
few	TRBV12-3/TRBV12-4	TRBJ2-7	TRBD1	TGTGCCAGCGGACAGGCCTACGAGCAGTACTTC	CASGQAYEQYF
NA	TRBV9	TRBJ2-7	NA	TGTGCCAGCAGCGTAGCAGGAGGACCCTATTACGAGCAGTACTTC	CASSVAGGPYYEQYF
many	TRBV5-1	TRBJ2-7	NA	TGCGCCAGCAGCCGAGAGGGGCTCCGCTCCTACGAGCAGTACTTC	CASSREGLRSYEQYF
many	TRBV19	TRBJ2-7	NA	TGTGCCAGTAGTATTCTGAGCGCCGGCGAGCAGTACTTC	CASSILSAGEQYF
NA	TRBV5-5	TRBJ2-2	NA	TGTGCCAGCAGCTTCAGGGTTGGGGGATACACCGGGGAGCTGTTTTTT	CASSFRVGGYTGELFF
NA	TRBV15	TRBJ2-5	NA	TGTGCCACCAGCTTGGCCGGGGGGCTACGAGAGACCCAGTACTTC	CATSLAGGLRETQYF
few	TRBV5-1	TRBJ1-1	NA	TGCGCCAGCAGCTTGGGACAGGAGACTGAAGCTTTCTTT	CASSLGQETEAFF
NA	TRBV3-1	TRBJ1-5	NA	TGTGCCAGCAGCCAAGGAGTGCAGATTAATCAGCCCCAGCATTTT	CASSQGVQINQPQHF
NA	TRBV7-2	TRBJ2-7	NA	TGTGCCAGCAGCTACCGTCTTTTTTCTCCCAACGAGCAGTACTTC	CASSYRLFSPNEQYF
few	TRBV29-1	TRBJ2-7	NA	TGCAGCGTTGACACCGGGACACTGCTCGGCGAGCAGTACTTC	CSVDTGTLLGEQYF
few	TRBV29-1	TRBJ1-2	NA	TGCAGCGGCCGGACCCGGGACTATGGCTACACCTTC	CSGRTRDYGYTF
NA	TRBV5-1	TRBJ2-3	NA	TGCGCCAGCAGCCGACCCTCTGGGGGGAGTAGGGATACGCAGTATTTT	CASSRPSGGSRDTQYF
NA	TRBV6-1	TRBJ2-3	TRBD2	TGTGCCAGCAGTGATCCGGGACTAGCGGGAGGGTCCTCGGATACGCAGTATTTT	CASSDPGLAGGSSDTQYF
NA	TRBV7-6	TRBJ1-2	NA	TGTGCCAGCAGCCCCTCCCCCAGGGGTCCGTATGGCTACACCTTC	CASSPSPRGPYGYTF
few	TRBV5-1	TRBJ2-5	NA	TGCGCCAGCAGCTTGGTTGGCGGGGCGACCCAAGAGACCCAGTACTTC	CASSLVGGATQETQYF
NA	TRBV13	TRBJ2-3	NA	TGTGCCAGCAGCCCTAATGATACGCAGTATTTT	CASSPNDTQYF
NA	TRBV2	TRBJ2-2	NA	TGTGCCAGCAGTGAAGATGGGACGGTTGTGCTCGCGAACACCGGGGAGCTGTTTTTT	CASSEDGTVVLANTGELFF
many	TRBV12-3/TRBV12-4	TRBJ2-3	TRBD2	TGTGCCAGCAGTGCCAGCGGGAGTACTACAGATACGCAGTATTTT	CASSASGSTTDTQYF
few	TRBV7-6	TRBJ1-3	NA	TGTGCCAGCAGCTCGCTCTCTGGAAACACCATATATTTT	CASSSLSGNTIYF
few	TRBV25-1	TRBJ1-5	NA	TGTGCCAGCAGTGCCGGGGGCACTCAGCCCCAGCATTTT	CASSAGGTQPQHF
NA	TRBV28	TRBJ2-3	NA	TGTGCCAGCAGTTTAACTAGGGGGATACACACAGATACGCAGTATTTT	CASSLTRGIHTDTQYF
NA	TRBV2	TRBJ2-7	NA	TGTGCCAGCAAGAAAGAAAGGGACGACCTCTACGAGCAGTACTTC	CASKKERDDLYEQYF
once	TRBV20-1	TRBJ2-4	TRBD1	TGCAGTGCTCCGGGACAGGGGGGATTC	CSAPGQGGF
many	TRBV20-1	TRBJ2-7	TRBD2	TGCAGTGCTAGGGCGGGGGTCGGCTCCTACGAGCAGTACTTC	CSARAGVGSYEQYF
NA	TRBV10-2	TRBJ2-7	TRBD2	TGCGCCAGCAGGGAATCTAGCGGGAGCTACGAGCAGTACTTC	CASRESSGSYEQYF
many	TRBV10-3	TRBJ2-7	NA	TGTGCCATCAGTGGAGCCGGGGCCTTGGGGCAAGACTTC	CAISGAGALGQDF